A selection of T cell receptor beta chains follows, all from one sample in a study of tumor-infiltrating lymphocytes in primary liver carcinoma. One entry per CDR3 protein, called by TCRdb with MiXCR from the multiplex PCR reads. The sample carries 100,000 to 150,000 distinct CDR3 sequences, 60% to 80% recorded once. Sequencing was done on a sample of liver tumor tissue from sampling region 3. These receptors were obtained from a woman aged 55-69 years with primary liver carcinoma and hepatitis B virus infection. CDR3s include the opening cysteine and the closing phenylalanine or tryptophan. D genes are given only for firm matches. A clone size is listed for some rows: how often the clone was seen (once, few, many), or a class if it is expanded.

v_gene	d_gene	abundance	j_gene	CDR3aa	CDR3nt
TRBV20-1	.	.	TRBJ1-1	CSARDVRTNTEAFF	TGCAGTGCTAGAGATGTACGGACGAACACTGAAGCTTTCTTT
TRBV20-1	.	.	TRBJ1-4	CSARDLLRGGNEKLFF	TGCAGTGCTAGAGACCTGCTACGGGGCGGGAACGAAAAACTGTTTTTT
TRBV29-1	.	many	TRBJ2-1	CSVDLWDSNEQFF	TGCAGCGTTGATCTGTGGGACTCCAATGAGCAGTTCTTC
TRBV29-1	.	.	TRBJ1-5	CSVLASGGRPQHF	TGCAGCGTCTTAGCTTCTGGGGGTCGGCCCCAGCATTTT
TRBV6-1	.	.	TRBJ2-3	CAGSDGGPTDTQYF	TGTGCTGGTAGTGATGGTGGCCCTACAGATACGCAGTATTTT
TRBV18	.	.	TRBJ2-1	CASSQGLDNEQFF	TGTGCCAGCTCACAAGGGTTAGACAATGAGCAGTTCTTC
TRBV29-1	TRBD1	many	TRBJ1-3	CSVATGGGNTIYF	TGCAGCGTCGCGACAGGGGGCGGAAACACCATATATTTT
TRBV11-3	TRBD2	.	TRBJ2-2	CASILRRLAGNTGELFF	TGTGCCAGCATCTTACGCAGACTAGCGGGAAACACCGGGGAGCTGTTTTTT
TRBV5-1	TRBD2	.	TRBJ2-3	CASSLEIAGGTDMQYF	TGCGCCAGCAGCTTAGAGATAGCGGGAGGCACAGATATGCAGTATTTT
TRBV5-1	TRBD1	.	TRBJ2-5	CASSLQGAQETQYF	TGCGCCAGCAGCTTGCAGGGGGCGCAGGAGACCCAGTACTTC
TRBV11-2	.	.	TRBJ2-1	CASGLRSGTDTYNEQFF	TGTGCCAGCGGCTTACGATCCGGGACCGATACCTACAATGAGCAGTTCTTC
TRBV28	TRBD1	.	TRBJ1-1	CASSLDTTGDAGPEAFF	TGTGCCAGCAGTCTGGACACGACAGGGGACGCAGGGCCTGAAGCTTTCTTT
TRBV6-5	.	many	TRBJ2-7	CASRATGSSYEQYF	TGTGCCAGCAGGGCCACAGGGTCCTCCTACGAGCAGTACTTC
TRBV7-2	TRBD2	few	TRBJ2-3	CASSSSGPTDTQYF	TGTGCCAGCAGCTCTAGCGGTCCCACAGATACGCAGTATTTT
TRBV11-2	.	.	TRBJ2-7	CASCLIGLEQYF	TGTGCCAGCTGCTTAATAGGGCTTGAGCAGTACTTC
TRBV28	.	.	TRBJ2-3	CTCSWGSADTQYF	TGTACCTGCAGTTGGGGCAGCGCAGATACGCAGTATTTT
TRBV5-6	.	.	TRBJ2-2	CASGYGQGGTGELVF	TGTGCCAGCGGCTACGGACAGGGAGGGACCGGGGAGCTGGTTTTT
TRBV4-1	TRBD1	.	TRBJ2-7	CASGQGAGQGGYEQYF	TGCGCTAGCGGCCAAGGGGCCGGACAGGGAGGCTACGAGCAGTACTTC
TRBV18	TRBD1	.	TRBJ1-6	CASSPRQGTDSPLHF	TGTGCTAGCTCACCACGACAGGGGACGGATTCACCCCTCCACTTT
TRBV6-5	.	.	TRBJ2-3	CTSSYFTTGGGTDTRYF	TGTACCAGCAGTTACTTCACGACGGGAGGGGGCACAGATACGCGGTATTTT
TRBV11-2	.	.	TRBJ2-3	CASSLEIGRRSTDTQYF	TGTGCCAGCAGCTTAGAGATAGGGAGAAGGAGCACAGATACGCAGTATTTT
TRBV6-1	.	.	TRBJ2-7	CASSLSSVLYYEHYF	TGTGCCAGCAGTTTATCCAGCGTCCTCTACTACGAGCACTACTTC
TRBV6-1	.	many	TRBJ2-3	CASSEGQGGGTQYF	TGTGCCAGCAGTGAGGGTCAGGGGGGGGGTACGCAGTATTTT
TRBV28	.	.	TRBJ1-2	CASSSQLGGGYTF	TGTGCCAGCAGTTCACAGTTAGGTGGTGGCTACACCTTC
TRBV5-1	.	.	TRBJ2-3	CASSLAQTVTQYF	TGCGCCAGCAGCTTGGCCCAGACAGTTACGCAGTATTTT
TRBV5-1	.	.	TRBJ2-1	CASSLGVVGDKSYNEQFF	TGCGCCAGCAGCTTGGGTGTGGTCGGGGACAAGTCCTACAATGAGCAGTTCTTC
TRBV29-1	.	many	TRBJ1-1	CSVAFGGNTEAFF	TGCAGCGTTGCATTTGGGGGGAACACTGAAGCTTTCTTT
TRBV13	.	.	TRBJ2-2	CACSPGMGDTGELFF	TGTGCCTGCAGCCCCGGAATGGGGGACACCGGGGAGCTGTTTTTT
TRBV10-3	TRBD1	.	TRBJ1-6	CPISDRTGSNSRLHF	TGTCCCATCAGTGATCGGACAGGGAGTAATTCACGCCTCCACTTT
TRBV29-1	.	.	TRBJ1-2	CSGGGPGGYTF	TGCAGTGGCGGCGGCCCTGGGGGCTACACCTTC
TRBV5-6	.	.	TRBJ1-1	CASSPRGSGGTEAFF	TGTGCCAGCAGCCCGAGGGGGTCTGGAGGCACTGAAGCTTTCTTT
TRBV4-2	TRBD2	.	TRBJ2-7	CASSQDRTSSYEQYF	TGCGCCAGCAGCCAAGACCGGACTAGCTCTTACGAGCAGTACTTC
TRBV10-3	.	.	TRBJ1-1	CAISGGRGDTEAFF	TGTGCCATCAGTGGGGGCAGGGGTGATACTGAAGCTTTCTTT
TRBV5-1	.	.	TRBJ2-2	CASSPDTRVTGELFF	TGCGCCAGCAGCCCCGACACCCGAGTCACCGGGGAGCTGTTTTTT
TRBV11-2	.	.	TRBJ2-5	CASSLGSPDAGTQYF	TGTGCTAGCAGCTTGGGTTCCCCGGACGCGGGGACCCAGTACTTC
TRBV6-5	.	.	TRBJ2-2	CASSNRIFGQNTGELFF	TGTGCCAGCAGCAATCGGATCTTTGGCCAGAACACCGGGGAGCTGTTTTTT
TRBV6-6	TRBD2	.	TRBJ2-7	CTSSYNPLGTSGSYEQYF	TGTACCAGTAGTTACAATCCTCTCGGGACTAGCGGGAGTTATGAGCAGTACTTC
TRBV12-3/TRBV12-4	TRBD2	.	TRBJ2-3	CVSSAGTSDSTHTQYF	TGTGTCAGCAGTGCCGGGACTAGCGATAGCACACATACGCAGTATTTT
TRBV7-9	.	few	TRBJ1-4	CASSLGESTNEKLFF	TGTGCCAGCAGCTTAGGGGAATCAACTAATGAAAAACTGTTTTTT
TRBV11-2	TRBD2	medium-sized	TRBJ2-3	CASSSAGVTDTQYF	TGTGCCAGCAGCTCGGCGGGAGTCACAGATACGCAGTATTTT
TRBV5-1	.	many	TRBJ1-3	CASSLAVGNTIYF	TGCGCCAGCAGCTTGGCCGTCGGAAACACCATATATTTT
TRBV11-3	.	few	TRBJ2-6	CASSFGGSTGANVLTF	TGTGCCAGCAGTTTCGGTGGGTCGACTGGGGCCAACGTCCTGACTTTC
TRBV28	.	.	TRBJ2-7	CVSSSSREQYF	TGTGTCAGCAGTTCCTCCAGGGAGCAGTACTTC
TRBV5-6	.	.	TRBJ2-1	CASSLYPPWSNGRGQSF	TGTGCCAGCAGCTTGTACCCCCCTTGGAGTAACGGGAGAGGGCAGTCCTTC
TRBV20-1	.	.	TRBJ2-6	CSARDQGRPLSGGANVLTF	TGCAGTGCTAGAGATCAAGGGCGGCCCCTATCAGGTGGGGCCAACGTCCTTACTTTC
TRBV2	TRBD1	.	TRBJ1-5	CASRSGGTNQPQHF	TGTGCCAGCAGATCAGGGGGGACCAATCAGCCCCAGCATTTT
TRBV6-5	.	.	TRBJ1-2	CARSYSGVGYGYTF	TGTGCCAGGAGTTACTCGGGCGTAGGCTATGGCTACACCTTC
TRBV29-1	TRBD1	many	TRBJ1-1	CSVKQGDDTEAFF	TGCAGCGTCAAACAGGGGGACGACACTGAAGCTTTCTTT
TRBV28	TRBD1	.	TRBJ2-2	CASSGQETFTGELSF	TGTGCCAGCAGCGGACAGGAAACCTTCACTGGGGAGCTGTCTTTT
TRBV11-3	.	.	TRBJ2-1	CASSLGRGRKSYNEQFF	TGTGCCAGTAGCTTGGGAAGGGGTCGTAAATCCTACAATGAGCAGTTCTTC
TRBV29-1	.	once	TRBJ2-1	CSVEVPRQLHEQFF	TGCAGCGTTGAAGTTCCGAGACAATTGCATGAGCAGTTCTTC
TRBV11-2	.	.	TRBJ2-7	CASSLVIASDRNF	TGTGCCAGCAGCTTAGTAATTGCGTCCGACCGCAACTTC
TRBV11-3	TRBD1	.	TRBJ1-3	CASSFAGQVSRSTIYF	TGTGCCAGCAGCTTCGCAGGACAGGTCTCTAGAAGCACCATATATTTT
TRBV29-1	.	.	TRBJ2-7	CSVEARGPYEQYF	TGCAGCGTTGAGGCTCGGGGCCCCTACGAGCAGTACTTC
TRBV12-3/TRBV12-4	.	.	TRBJ2-7	CTSSSVAYEQYF	TGTACCAGCAGTAGCGTCGCCTACGAGCAGTACTTC
TRBV4-2	.	.	TRBJ1-5	CASSQDLRTRNQSQHF	TGTGCCAGCAGCCAAGATCTGAGGACTCGCAATCAGTCCCAGCATTTT
TRBV5-6	TRBD2	once	TRBJ2-2	CTSSLEPSGSTGEPFF	TGTACCAGCAGCTTGGAACCTAGCGGGAGCACCGGGGAGCCGTTTTTT
TRBV29-1	TRBD1	many	TRBJ1-2	CSVKTGLYGYTF	TGCAGCGTCAAGACAGGGCTCTATGGCTACACCTTC
TRBV2	TRBD2	.	TRBJ2-2	CASSGGGLAGGTGELFF	TGTGCCAGCAGTGGGGGTGGACTAGCGGGAGGGACCGGGGAGCTGTTTTTT